One sample yielded the 2 T cell receptor beta chains listed below, sequenced in a study of cytomegalovirus exposure and HLA in healthy donors. Primers: 60 Vbeta forward and 13 Jbeta reverse. Using immunoSEQ multiplex PCR, the repertoire was profiled, and TCRdb retains in-frame clones only, with some absent. This table has under 150,000 clones, 70% to 85% appearing once. Input material: PBMCs. These receptors were taken from a boy aged 5-17 years in good health and CMV-seronegative.

The chain is built from TRBV19 and TRBJ1-1; 9 bases fit TRBD1. V was clipped by 6 bases and J by 1 base; unmatched bases: 3. The germline CDR1 and CDR2 sequences are LNHDA and SQIVND (reference sequence). The CDR3 has 14 residues. This chain's CDR3 is CASSQGQGNTEAFF. DNA of the CDR3: TGTGCCAGTAGCCAGGGACAGGGGAACACTGAAGCTTTCTTT.

This chain connects TRBV19 to TRBJ1-4, with 9 bases aligning to TRBD1. Germline V lookup: CDR1 LNHDA, CDR2 SQIVND (reference sequence). Germline trimming cut 3 bases from V and 7 bases from J; bases unmatched to any gene: 6. CDR3 length equals 15 residues. CDR3 nucleotides: TGTGCCAGTAGTATTTGGGGACAGGGCTTTGAAAAACTGTTTTTT. This codes for CASSIWGQGFEKLFF.